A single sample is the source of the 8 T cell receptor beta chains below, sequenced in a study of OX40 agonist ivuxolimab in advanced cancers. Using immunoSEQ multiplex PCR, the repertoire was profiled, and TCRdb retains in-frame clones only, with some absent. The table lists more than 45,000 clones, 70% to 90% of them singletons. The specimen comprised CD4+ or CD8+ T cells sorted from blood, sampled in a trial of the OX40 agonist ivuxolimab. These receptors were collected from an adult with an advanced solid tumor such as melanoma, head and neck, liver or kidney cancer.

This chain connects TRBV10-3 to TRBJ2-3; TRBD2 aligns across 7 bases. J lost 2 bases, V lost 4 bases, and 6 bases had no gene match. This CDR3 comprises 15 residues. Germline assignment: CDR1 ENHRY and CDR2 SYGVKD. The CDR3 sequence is CAISGTSAVTDTQYF. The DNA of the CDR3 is TGTGCCATCAGTGGTACTAGCGCTGTCACAGATACGCAGTATTTT.

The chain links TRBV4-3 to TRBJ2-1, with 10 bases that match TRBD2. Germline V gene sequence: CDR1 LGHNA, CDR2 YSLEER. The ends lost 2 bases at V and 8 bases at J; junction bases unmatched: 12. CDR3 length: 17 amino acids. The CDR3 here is CASSQNHPSGSVDEQFF. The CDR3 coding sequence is TGCGCCAGCAGCCAAAACCACCCTAGCGGGAGCGTGGATGAGCAGTTCTTC.

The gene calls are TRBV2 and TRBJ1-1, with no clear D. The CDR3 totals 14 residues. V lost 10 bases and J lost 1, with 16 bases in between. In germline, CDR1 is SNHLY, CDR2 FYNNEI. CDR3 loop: CATRTEMRNTEAFF. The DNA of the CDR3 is TGTGCCACCCGGACGGAGATGAGGAACACTGAAGCTTTCTTT.

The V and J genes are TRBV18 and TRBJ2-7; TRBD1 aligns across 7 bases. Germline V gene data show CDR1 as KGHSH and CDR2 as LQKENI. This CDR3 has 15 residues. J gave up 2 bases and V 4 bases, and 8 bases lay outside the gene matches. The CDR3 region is CASSLGSGQPYEQYF. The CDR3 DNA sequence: TGTGCCAGCTCACTCGGATCGGGACAGCCCTACGAGCAGTACTTC.

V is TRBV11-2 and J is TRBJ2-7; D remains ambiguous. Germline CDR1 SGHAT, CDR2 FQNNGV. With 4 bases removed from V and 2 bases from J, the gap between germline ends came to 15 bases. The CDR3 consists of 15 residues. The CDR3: CASSSLRRATYEQYF. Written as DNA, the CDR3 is TGTGCCAGCAGCTCCCTGCGGAGAGCTACCTACGAGCAGTACTTC.

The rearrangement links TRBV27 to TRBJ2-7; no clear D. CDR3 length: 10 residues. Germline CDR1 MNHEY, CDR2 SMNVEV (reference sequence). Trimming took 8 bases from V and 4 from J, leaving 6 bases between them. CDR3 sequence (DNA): TGTGCCAGCGGGGTTTACGAGCAGTACTTC. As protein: CASGVYEQYF.

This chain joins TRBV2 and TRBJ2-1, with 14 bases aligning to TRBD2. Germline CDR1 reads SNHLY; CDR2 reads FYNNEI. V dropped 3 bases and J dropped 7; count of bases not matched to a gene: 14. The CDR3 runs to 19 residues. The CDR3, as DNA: TGTGCCAGCAGTGACCCCGGGACTAGCGGGAGTACCCAATTGAATGAGCAGTTCTTC. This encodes CASSDPGTSGSTQLNEQFF.

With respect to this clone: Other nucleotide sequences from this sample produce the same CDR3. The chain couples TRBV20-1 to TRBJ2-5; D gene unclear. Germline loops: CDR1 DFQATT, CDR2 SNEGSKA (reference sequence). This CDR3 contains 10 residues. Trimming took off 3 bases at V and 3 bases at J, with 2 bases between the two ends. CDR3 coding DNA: TGCAGTGCTAGGGAAGAGACCCAGTACTTC. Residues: CSAREETQYF.